These T cell receptor beta chains were read from a single sample in a study of technical replicates of blood from several donors. The assay was immunoSEQ multiplex PCR, and TCRdb's table has in-frame clones only and misses some. This sample has approximately 44,000 clones; over 95% occur once, and the top ten carry less than 0.45%. Sequenced input: T cells isolated from PBMCs. The receptor set was obtained from a human donor in good health. Both conserved end residues are part of each CDR3. The D gene is left open where the match is weak. Not all rows give a size; the values are once, few, many and, for expanded clones, a class.

>NA|NA|TRBJ1-3|TRBV7-8
CATRRRGTGNTIYF
TGTGCCACACGGAGAAGGGGCACTGGAAACACCATATATTTT
>TRBD1|NA|TRBJ1-4|TRBV6-5
CASSYSGQVEKLFF
TGTGCCAGCAGTTACTCAGGACAGGTCGAAAAACTGTTTTTT
>NA|NA|TRBJ2-4|TRBV19
CASSILAGDIQYF
TGTGCCAGTAGTATACTAGCCGGAGACATTCAGTACTTC
>NA|NA|TRBJ1-2|TRBV30
CAWGGSSRFYGYTF
TGTGCCTGGGGCGGGTCCAGTAGGTTCTATGGCTACACCTTC
>TRBD2|NA|TRBJ2-7|TRBV5-4
CASSQGLAGIYEQYF
TGTGCCAGCAGCCAGGGACTAGCGGGCATCTACGAGCAGTACTTC
>TRBD1|NA|TRBJ1-5|TRBV28
CASRESKGQGNQPQHF
TGTGCCAGCAGGGAATCTAAGGGACAGGGCAATCAGCCCCAGCATTTT
>NA|NA|TRBJ1-1|TRBV5-6
CASSLGEGTEAFF
TGTGCCAGCAGCTTGGGAGAGGGCACTGAAGCTTTCTTT
>TRBD1|NA|TRBJ1-2|TRBV6-5
CASRPGTGNNYGYTF
TGTGCCAGCAGACCCGGGACAGGGAACAACTATGGCTACACCTTC
>NA|NA|TRBJ2-4|TRBV5-1
CASSLQASLAKNIQYF
TGCGCCAGCAGCTTGCAGGCAAGTCTAGCCAAAAACATTCAGTACTTC
>NA|NA|TRBJ2-7|TRBV6-6
CASTGAGDEQYF
TGTGCCAGCACGGGGGCGGGGGACGAGCAGTACTTC
>TRBD1|NA|TRBJ1-5|TRBV19
CASSPTGGGQPQHF
TGTGCCAGTAGTCCAACAGGGGGCGGACAGCCCCAGCATTTT
>NA|NA|TRBJ1-2|TRBV4-2
CASSQDMSYGYTF
TGTGCCAGCAGCCAAGATATGAGCTATGGCTACACCTTC
>TRBD2|NA|TRBJ2-7|TRBV30
CAWTSGNYEQYF
TGTGCCTGGACTAGCGGAAATTACGAGCAGTACTTC
>NA|NA|TRBJ2-3|TRBV7-3
CASSLRSGSSTDTQYF
TGTGCCAGCAGCTTACGGAGCGGGTCTAGCACAGATACGCAGTATTTT
>NA|NA|TRBJ2-1|TRBV5-4
CASSLDNYNEQFF
TGTGCCAGCAGCTTGGACAACTACAATGAGCAGTTCTTC
>NA|once|TRBJ2-1|TRBV19
CASSPERSSYNEQFF
TGTGCCAGTAGTCCAGAGCGGAGCTCCTACAATGAGCAGTTCTTC
>TRBD1|NA|TRBJ1-2|TRBV11-2
CASSLVTGAGGYTF
TGTGCCAGCAGCTTAGTGACAGGGGCGGGTGGCTACACCTTC
>NA|NA|TRBJ1-1|TRBV6-1
CASSERGSKGTEAFF
TGTGCCAGCAGTGAAAGGGGCAGTAAAGGCACTGAAGCTTTCTTT
>TRBD1|few|TRBJ2-3|TRBV15
CATSRRTGGTDTQYF
TGTGCCACCAGCAGAAGGACAGGGGGCACAGATACGCAGTATTTT
>NA|NA|TRBJ1-1|TRBV10-3
CAIQGIENTEAFF
TGTGCCATACAGGGTATTGAGAACACTGAAGCTTTCTTT
>NA|once|TRBJ1-1|TRBV30
CAWNPTGNTEAFF
TGTGCCTGGAACCCTACAGGGAACACTGAAGCTTTCTTT
>NA|NA|TRBJ1-2|TRBV5-1
CASSLADMRNGYTF
TGCGCCAGCAGCTTGGCAGATATGAGGAATGGCTACACCTTC
>TRBD1|NA|TRBJ1-1|TRBV4-1
CASSQGNRGTEAFF
TGCGCCAGCAGCCAAGGAAACAGGGGGACTGAAGCTTTCTTT
>NA|NA|TRBJ2-1|TRBV7-9
CASSLQGNEQFF
TGTGCCAGCAGCTTACAGGGAAATGAGCAGTTCTTC
>TRBD2|NA|TRBJ2-1|TRBV11-3
CASSSVSGTEQFF
TGTGCCAGCAGCTCCGTTAGCGGGACTGAGCAGTTCTTC